This passage covers 14 T cell receptor beta chains from one sample sequenced in a study of T cell responses to AZD1222 COVID-19 vaccine. Using immunoSEQ multiplex PCR, the repertoire was profiled, and TCRdb retains in-frame clones only, with some absent. The top ten hold about 3.5% of the sample, which has about 120,000 clones, around nine tenths seen once. This sample comprised peripheral blood, obtained on day 0 of AZD1222 vaccination. These receptors originate from an adult in good health.

This clone has more than one count but fewer than ten. The gene calls are TRBV11-2 and TRBJ1-1; D is uncertain. The length of the CDR3 is 14 residues. Trimming shortened V by 4 bases and J by 3 bases, and 12 bases separated the two germline ends. Germline V CDR1 and CDR2: SGHAT, FQNNGV. This CDR3 reads CASSSWPGDTEAFF. In DNA, the CDR3 is TGTGCCAGCAGCTCATGGCCCGGGGACACTGAAGCTTTCTTT.

The V call is TRBV5-4, the J call TRBJ1-2; perhaps TRBD1 as D (6 bases). Germline V gene sequence: CDR1 SGHNT, CDR2 YYREEE (reference sequence). The V end lost 0 bases, the J end lost 2 bases, and 14 bases lay between the germline ends. CDR3 length: 16 amino acids. The CDR3 spells CASSLAMGAGNYGYTF. CDR3 nucleotides: TGTGCCAGCAGCTTGGCAATGGGGGCGGGGAACTATGGCTACACCTTC.

The chain is built from TRBV2 and TRBJ1-5, with 12 bases aligning to TRBD1. Germline CDR1 and CDR2: SNHLY and FYNNEI. The CDR3 sequence is 18 residues long. Germline trimming cut 3 bases from V and 0 bases from J; bases unmatched to any gene: 6. As DNA, the CDR3 is TGTGCCAGCAGTGAGGGGACAGGGGGCTTATATAGCAATCAGCCCCAGCATTTT. Protein product: CASSEGTGGLYSNQPQHF.

The rearrangement links TRBV3-1 (or the pseudogene TRBV3-2) to TRBJ1-2; the D is unclear. This CDR3 region has 12 residues. V was pared by 0 bases and J by 7 bases, with 6 bases between. Germline CDR1 is LGHDT and CDR2 is YNNKEL (reference sequence). The CDR3 DNA follows: TGTGCCAGCAGCCAAGATCTAGGTGGCTACACCTTC. Translated: CASSQDLGGYTF.

This chain joins TRBV6-2 or TRBV6-3 and TRBJ1-2; D remains ambiguous. Germline V gene sequence: CDR1 MNHEY, CDR2 SVGEGT. The V end was cut by 2 bases, the J end by 5 bases, with 9 bases between. The length of the CDR3 is 13 residues. The chain's CDR3 is CASSYVAVYGYTF. For the CDR3, the DNA is TGTGCCAGCAGTTACGTGGCAGTGTATGGCTACACCTTC.

The CDR3 DNA reads TGTGCCAGCAGTTCCTCCGGGACCGCTGAAGCTTTCTTT. Its translation: CASSSSGTAEAFF. This rearrangement joins TRBV12-3 or TRBV12-4 to TRBJ1-1, with D possibly matching TRBD1 (5 bases). There are 13 residues in the CDR3. Trimming stripped 4 bases from V and 6 bases from J, with 12 bases between.

V usage is TRBV6-1 and J usage is TRBJ2-7; possibly TRBD2 for D (6 bases). Trimming took off 1 base at V and 4 bases at J, with 11 bases between the two ends. This CDR3 has 14 residues. CDR1 and CDR2 (germline): MNHNS, SASEGT. The CDR3 region is CASSEESSDYEQYF. The CDR3 coding sequence is TGTGCCAGCAGTGAAGAGTCTAGCGATTACGAGCAGTACTTC.

This chain links TRBV28 with TRBJ1-2, with a weak D call TRBD1 (5 bases). The germline V and J ends were trimmed by 2 bases and 4 bases, with 14 bases remaining between them. The CDR3 has 15 residues. The germline V gene has CDR1 MDHEN and CDR2 SYDVKM. In DNA, the CDR3 is TGTGCCAGCAGTTTAGGGGGGGGTGTTCGCTATGGCTACACCTTC. The encoded protein is CASSLGGGVRYGYTF.

The CDR3, as DNA: TGTGCCAGCAGTGAAGCGAGGCAAGGGGGCGCTAGGTACACCTTC. Its translation: CASSEARQGGARYTF. The chain employs TRBV2 and TRBJ1-2; TRBD1 matches at 7 bases. Per the germline V gene, CDR1 is SNHLY and CDR2 is FYNNEI. V lost 0 bases, J lost 11 bases, and 12 bases stayed unmatched. The CDR3 spans 15 residues.

J is TRBJ1-4 and V is TRBV7-8; possibly TRBD1 for D (6 bases). The CDR3 totals 12 residues. From germline, CDR1 is SGHVS and CDR2 FQNEAQ. The V and J ends lost 5 bases and 10 bases respectively, with 11 bases between them. As DNA, the CDR3 is TGTGCCAGCAGCCAAAAACAGGGAAAACTGTTTTTT. It specifies CASSQKQGKLFF.

CDR3 amino acids: CASSQTRGDTEAFF. As DNA, the CDR3 is TGTGCCAGCAGCCAGACACGGGGGGACACTGAAGCTTTCTTT. The chain joins TRBV4-2 to TRBJ1-1; TRBD1 might be the D (5 bases). Per germline, CDR1 LGHNA and CDR2 YNFKEQ. The ends were cut back, 3 bases at V and 3 bases at J, with 11 bases in the middle. CDR3 length: 14 residues.

The chain has TRBV11-3 and TRBJ1-1, with D possibly matching TRBD1 (5 bases). V was shortened by 5 bases and J by 0 bases, with 10 bases between the two germline ends. CDR1 and CDR2 (germline): SGHNT, YENEEA. This CDR3 is built from 14 residues. In DNA form, the CDR3 reads TGTGCCAGCAGCCCGGGACGTGTGAACACTGAAGCTTTCTTT. As protein: CASSPGRVNTEAFF. The full variable domain, with the rest looked up from reference TRBV11-3 and TRBJ1-1, is EAGVVQSPRYKIIEKKQPVAFWCNPISGHNTLYWYLQNLGQGPELLIRYENEEAVDDSQLPKDRFSAERLKGVDSTLKIQPAELGDSAVYLCASSPGRVNTEAFFGQGTRLTVV.

This chain connects TRBV28 to TRBJ1-5, with a tentative D call TRBD1 (5 bases). CDR3 size: 12 residues. The V gene lost 7 bases and the J gene lost 6 bases, with 10 bases spanning the gap. Germline CDR1 MDHEN, CDR2 SYDVKM. The CDR3 is CASMRGGQPQHF. CDR3 DNA: TGTGCCAGCATGAGGGGAGGTCAGCCCCAGCATTTT.

This chain uses TRBV11-3 with TRBJ2-3; D is unresolved. The CDR3 has 13 residues. Trimming removed 0 bases from V and 4 bases from J, with 5 bases in between. CDR1 is SGHNT and CDR2 is YENEEA in the germline V gene. CDR3 in amino acids: CASSLDSPDTQYF. CDR3 nucleotide sequence: TGTGCCAGCAGCTTAGATTCACCAGATACGCAGTATTTT. The variable domain in full, with the rest retrieved from reference TRBV11-3 and TRBJ2-3, is EAGVVQSPRYKIIEKKQPVAFWCNPISGHNTLYWYLQNLGQGPELLIRYENEEAVDDSQLPKDRFSAERLKGVDSTLKIQPAELGDSAVYLCASSLDSPDTQYFGPGTRLTVL.